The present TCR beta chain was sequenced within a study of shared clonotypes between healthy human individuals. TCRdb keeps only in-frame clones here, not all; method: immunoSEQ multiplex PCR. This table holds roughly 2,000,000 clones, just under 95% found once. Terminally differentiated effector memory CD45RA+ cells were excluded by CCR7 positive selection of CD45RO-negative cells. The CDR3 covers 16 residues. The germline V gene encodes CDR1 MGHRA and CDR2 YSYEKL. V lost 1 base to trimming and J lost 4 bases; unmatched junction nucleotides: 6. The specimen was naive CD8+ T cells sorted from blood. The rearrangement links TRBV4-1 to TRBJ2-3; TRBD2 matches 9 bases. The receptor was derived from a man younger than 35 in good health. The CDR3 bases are TGCGCCAGCAGCCAAGCGGGCGGGGGGGCCGCAGATACGCAGTATTTT. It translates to CASSQAGGGAADTQYF.